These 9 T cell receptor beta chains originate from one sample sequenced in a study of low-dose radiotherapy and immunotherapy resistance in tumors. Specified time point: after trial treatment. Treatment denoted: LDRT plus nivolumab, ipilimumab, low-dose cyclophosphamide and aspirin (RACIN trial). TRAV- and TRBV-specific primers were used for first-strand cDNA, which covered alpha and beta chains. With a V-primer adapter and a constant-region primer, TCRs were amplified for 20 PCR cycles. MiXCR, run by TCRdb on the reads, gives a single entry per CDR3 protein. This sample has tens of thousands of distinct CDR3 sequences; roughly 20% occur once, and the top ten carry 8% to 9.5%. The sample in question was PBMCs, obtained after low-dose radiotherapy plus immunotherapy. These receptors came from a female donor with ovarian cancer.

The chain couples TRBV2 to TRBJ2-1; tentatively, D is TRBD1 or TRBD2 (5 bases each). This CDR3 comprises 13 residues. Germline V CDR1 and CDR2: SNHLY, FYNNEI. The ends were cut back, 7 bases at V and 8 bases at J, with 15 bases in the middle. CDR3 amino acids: CASTGRDGYEQFF. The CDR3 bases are TGTGCCAGCACTGGAAGGGACGGATATGAGCAGTTCTTC.

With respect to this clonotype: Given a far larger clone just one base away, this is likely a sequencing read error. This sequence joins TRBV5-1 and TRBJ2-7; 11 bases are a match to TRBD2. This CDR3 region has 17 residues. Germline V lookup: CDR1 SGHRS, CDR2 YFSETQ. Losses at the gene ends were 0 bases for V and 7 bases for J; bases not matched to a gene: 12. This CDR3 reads CASSLAPTSGGYNEQYF. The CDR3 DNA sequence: TGCGCCAGCAGCTTGGCCCCTACTAGCGGGGGATACAATGAGCAGTACTTC. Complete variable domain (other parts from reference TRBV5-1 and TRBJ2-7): KAGVTQTPRYLIKTRGQQVTLSCSPISGHRSVSWYQQTPGQGLQFLFEYFSETQRNKGNFPGRFSGRQFSNSRSEMNVSTLELGDSALYLCASSLAPTSGGYNEQYFGPGTRLTVT.

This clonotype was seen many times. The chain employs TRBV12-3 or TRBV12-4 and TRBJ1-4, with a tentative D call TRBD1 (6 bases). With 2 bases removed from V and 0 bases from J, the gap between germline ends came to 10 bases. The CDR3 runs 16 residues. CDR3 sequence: CASSLRGSATNEKLFF. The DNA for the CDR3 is TGTGCCAGCAGTTTAAGGGGGTCAGCAACTAATGAAAAACTGTTTTTT.

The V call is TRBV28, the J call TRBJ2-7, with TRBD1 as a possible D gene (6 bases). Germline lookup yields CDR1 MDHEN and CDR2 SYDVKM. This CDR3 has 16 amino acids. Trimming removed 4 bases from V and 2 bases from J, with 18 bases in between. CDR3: CASSSPSAGATYEQYF. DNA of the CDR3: TGTGCCAGCAGTTCGCCCTCGGCAGGGGCGACCTACGAGCAGTACTTC.

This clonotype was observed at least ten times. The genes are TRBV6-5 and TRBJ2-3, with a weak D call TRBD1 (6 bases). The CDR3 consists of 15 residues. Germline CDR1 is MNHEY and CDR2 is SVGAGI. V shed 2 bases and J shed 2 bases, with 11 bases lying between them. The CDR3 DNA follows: TGTGCCAGCAGTTACGCACAGGGAACCACAGATACGCAGTATTTT. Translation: CASSYAQGTTDTQYF.

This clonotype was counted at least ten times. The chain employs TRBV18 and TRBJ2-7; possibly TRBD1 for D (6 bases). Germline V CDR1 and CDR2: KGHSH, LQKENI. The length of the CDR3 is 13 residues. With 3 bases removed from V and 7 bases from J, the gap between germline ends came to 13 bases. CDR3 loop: CASSPIQGIEQYF. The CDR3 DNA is TGTGCCAGCTCACCGATACAGGGAATAGAGCAGTACTTC.

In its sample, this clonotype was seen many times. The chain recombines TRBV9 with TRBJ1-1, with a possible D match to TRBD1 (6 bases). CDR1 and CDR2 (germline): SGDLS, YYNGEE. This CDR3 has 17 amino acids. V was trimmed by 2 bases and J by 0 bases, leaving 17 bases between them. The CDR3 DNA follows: TGTGCCAGCAGCGTCTGGGACGGTGGGGGCATGAACACTGAAGCTTTCTTT. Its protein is CASSVWDGGGMNTEAFF.

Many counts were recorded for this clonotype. In DNA, the CDR3 is TGTGCCAGCAGTGAAGACAGTCCCTCGGTCCCCCTCCACTTT. It encodes CASSEDSPSVPLHF. The chain employs TRBV2 and TRBJ1-6; no reliable D call. V lost 1 base and J 13 bases, leaving 14 bases between the germline ends. The CDR3 length is 14 residues. Germline V gene sequence: CDR1 SNHLY, CDR2 FYNNEI.

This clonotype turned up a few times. CDR3 amino acids: CASTKGTVNTEAFF. DNA of the CDR3: TGTGCCAGCACCAAAGGGACCGTCAACACTGAAGCTTTCTTT. The rearrangement links TRBV28 to TRBJ1-1, with D perhaps TRBD1 (5 bases). This CDR3 is 14 amino acids long. CDR1 and CDR2 (germline): MDHEN, SYDVKM. Between the trimmed V and J ends, which lost 7 bases and 2 bases, there was a span of 14 bases.